This T cell receptor beta chain was obtained from a study of shared clonotypes between healthy human individuals. Across the whole study: Ranging from 18 to 49 in age, donors were two women and a few men. CD8 memory received one plate per donor, CD8 naive two, CD4 memory three and CD4 naive three. Points from the study as a whole: An expected dependence of interdonor clonotype sharing on sequencing depth was noted. Non-shared clonotypes displayed generation probabilities falling below those of clonotypes present in all four donors.

Clones were sequenced by immunoSEQ multiplex PCR, and TCRdb holds only the in-frame ones, with some missing. The sample records about 2 million clones, 85% to 95% being singletons. About this clone itself: No antigen is known for it.

CDR1 is LNHDA and CDR2 is SQIVND in the germline V gene (reference sequence). Trimming took 5 bases from V and 6 from J, leaving 14 bases between them. CDR3 length equals 13 residues. Sequences were obtained from naive CD4+ T cells sorted from blood. The subset denotes: CD45RA+ positively selected. The V call is TRBV19, the J call TRBJ2-7; D possibly corresponds to TRBD2 (6 bases). This receptor was taken from a man between 18 and 35 years old in good health. The CDR3 sequence: CASSGRRGVEQYF. Here the CDR3 DNA reads TGTGCCAGTAGTGGGAGGCGAGGCGTCGAGCAGTACTTC.